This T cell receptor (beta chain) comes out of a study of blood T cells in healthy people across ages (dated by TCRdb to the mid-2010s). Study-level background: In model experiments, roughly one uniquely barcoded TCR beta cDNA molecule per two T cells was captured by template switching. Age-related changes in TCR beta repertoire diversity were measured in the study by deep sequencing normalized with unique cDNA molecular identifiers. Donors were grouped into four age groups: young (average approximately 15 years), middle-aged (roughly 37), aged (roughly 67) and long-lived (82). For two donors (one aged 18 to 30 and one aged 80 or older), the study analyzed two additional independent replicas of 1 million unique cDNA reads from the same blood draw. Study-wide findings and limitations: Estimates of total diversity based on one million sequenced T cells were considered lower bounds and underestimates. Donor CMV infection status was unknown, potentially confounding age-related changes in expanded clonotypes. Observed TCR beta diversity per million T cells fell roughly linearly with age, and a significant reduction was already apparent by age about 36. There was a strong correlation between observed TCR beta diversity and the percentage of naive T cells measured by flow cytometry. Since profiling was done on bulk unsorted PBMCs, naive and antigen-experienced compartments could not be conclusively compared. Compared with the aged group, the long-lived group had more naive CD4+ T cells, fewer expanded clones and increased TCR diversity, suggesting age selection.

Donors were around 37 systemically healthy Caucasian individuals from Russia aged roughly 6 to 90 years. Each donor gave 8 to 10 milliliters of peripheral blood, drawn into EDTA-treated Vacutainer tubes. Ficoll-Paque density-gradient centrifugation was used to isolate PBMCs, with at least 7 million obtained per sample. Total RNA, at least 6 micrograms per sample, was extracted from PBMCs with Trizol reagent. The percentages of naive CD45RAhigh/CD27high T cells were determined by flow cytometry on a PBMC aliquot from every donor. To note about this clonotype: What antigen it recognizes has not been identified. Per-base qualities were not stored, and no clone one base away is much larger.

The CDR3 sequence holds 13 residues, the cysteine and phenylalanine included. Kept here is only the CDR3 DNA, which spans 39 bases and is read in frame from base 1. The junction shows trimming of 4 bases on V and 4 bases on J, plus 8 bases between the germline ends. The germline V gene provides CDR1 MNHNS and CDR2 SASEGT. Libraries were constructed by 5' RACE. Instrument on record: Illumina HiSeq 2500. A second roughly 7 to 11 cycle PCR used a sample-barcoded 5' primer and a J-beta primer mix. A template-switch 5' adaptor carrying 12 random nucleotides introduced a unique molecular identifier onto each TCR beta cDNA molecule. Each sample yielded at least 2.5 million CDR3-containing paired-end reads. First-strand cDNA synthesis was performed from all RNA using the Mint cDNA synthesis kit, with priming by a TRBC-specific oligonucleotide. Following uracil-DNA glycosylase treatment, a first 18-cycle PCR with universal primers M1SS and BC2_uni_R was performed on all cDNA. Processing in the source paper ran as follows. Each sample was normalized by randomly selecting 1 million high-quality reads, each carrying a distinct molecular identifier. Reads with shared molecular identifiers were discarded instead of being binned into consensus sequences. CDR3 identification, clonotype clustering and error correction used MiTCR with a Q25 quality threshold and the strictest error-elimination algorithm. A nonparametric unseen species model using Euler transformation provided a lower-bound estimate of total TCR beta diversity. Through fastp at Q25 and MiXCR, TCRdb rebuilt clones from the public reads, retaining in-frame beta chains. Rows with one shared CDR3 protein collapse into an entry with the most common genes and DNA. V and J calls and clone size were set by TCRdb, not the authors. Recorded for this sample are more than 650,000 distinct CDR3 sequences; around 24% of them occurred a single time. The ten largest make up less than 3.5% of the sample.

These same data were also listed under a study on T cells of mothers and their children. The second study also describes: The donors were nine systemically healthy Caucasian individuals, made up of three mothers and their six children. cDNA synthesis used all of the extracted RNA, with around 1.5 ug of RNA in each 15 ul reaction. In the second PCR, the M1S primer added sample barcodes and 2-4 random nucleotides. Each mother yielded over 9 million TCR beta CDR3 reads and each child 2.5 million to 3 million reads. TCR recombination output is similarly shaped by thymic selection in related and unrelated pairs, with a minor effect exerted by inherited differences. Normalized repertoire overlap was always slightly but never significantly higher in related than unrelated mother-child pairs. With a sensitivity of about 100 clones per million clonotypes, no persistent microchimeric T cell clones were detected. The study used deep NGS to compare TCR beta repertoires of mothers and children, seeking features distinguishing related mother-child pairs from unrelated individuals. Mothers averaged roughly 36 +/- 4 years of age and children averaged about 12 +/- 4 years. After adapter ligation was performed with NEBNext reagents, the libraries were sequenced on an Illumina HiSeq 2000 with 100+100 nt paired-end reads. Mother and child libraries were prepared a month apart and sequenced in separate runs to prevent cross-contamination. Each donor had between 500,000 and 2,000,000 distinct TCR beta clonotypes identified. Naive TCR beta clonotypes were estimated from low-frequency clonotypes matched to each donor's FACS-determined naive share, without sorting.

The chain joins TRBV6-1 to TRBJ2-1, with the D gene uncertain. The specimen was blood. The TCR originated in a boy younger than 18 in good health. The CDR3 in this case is CASSVLGYNEQFF. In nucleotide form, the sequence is TGTGCCAGCAGTGTGTTAGGGTACAATGAGCAGTTCTTC.